This T cell receptor beta chain was identified during a study of T cells in Graves' hyperthyroidism and ophthalmopathy. Study information: The initial diagnosis was the point when peripheral blood was collected, ahead of any treatment. Regarding the study as a whole: Peripheral blood also featured most of the thyroid clonotypes expanded above 0.001. Ophthalmopathy was identified by the model a median 6.5 months ahead of onset.

Using RNA transcripts as the source, TCR beta CDR3 regions were amplified. The HTBI primer set was used in a first-round RT-PCR of the TCR CDR3. TCRdb fed the multiplex PCR reads into MiXCR, producing one record per CDR3 protein. This sample has hundreds of thousands of distinct CDR3 sequences, with 16% found just once. Note on this clonotype: Its antigen remains unknown. This may stem from a read error, because a much larger clone lies one nucleotide away.

The germline V gene has CDR1 MNHNS and CDR2 SASEGT. V shed 7 bases and J shed 6 bases, with 15 bases lying between them. CDR3 length: 14 amino acids. The chain employs TRBV6-1 and TRBJ1-4; possibly TRBD1 for D (5 bases). The receptor was derived from a woman aged 18-30 years with Graves' hyperthyroidism. Sample: blood. CDR3 coding DNA: TGTGCCAGCATCCACCGGGACGGGGATGAAAAACTGTTTTTT. Translating gives CASIHRDGDEKLFF.